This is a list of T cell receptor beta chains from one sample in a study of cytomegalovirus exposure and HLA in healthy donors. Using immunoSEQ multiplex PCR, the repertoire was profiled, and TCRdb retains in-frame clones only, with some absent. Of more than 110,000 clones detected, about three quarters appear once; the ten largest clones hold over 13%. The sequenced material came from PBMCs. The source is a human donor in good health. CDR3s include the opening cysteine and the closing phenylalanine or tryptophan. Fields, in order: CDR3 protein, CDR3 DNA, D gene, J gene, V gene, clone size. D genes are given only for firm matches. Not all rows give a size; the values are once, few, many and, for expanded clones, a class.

CASNMWWAVNTEAFF | TGTGCCAGCAACATGTGGTGGGCAGTGAACACTGAAGCTTTCTTT | - | TRBJ1-1 | TRBV27 | -
CASSPDSTNTEAFF | TGTGCCAGCTCACCAGACAGCACGAACACTGAAGCTTTCTTT | - | TRBJ1-1 | TRBV18 | once
CASSYSGAGAGDEQFF | TGTGCCAGCAGTTACTCCGGGGCGGGGGCGGGGGATGAGCAGTTCTTC | - | TRBJ2-1 | TRBV6-6 | -
CASSPPGIRGEYGYTF | TGTGCCAGCAGCCCCCCGGGTATCCGGGGAGAGTATGGCTACACCTTC | - | TRBJ1-2 | TRBV28 | -
CASSQPDRDQETQYF | TGCGCCAGCAGCCAACCTGACAGGGATCAAGAGACCCAGTACTTC | TRBD1 | TRBJ2-5 | TRBV4-1 | -
CASSLQGRNFQETQYF | TGTGCCAGCAGCTTACAGGGCCGAAACTTCCAAGAGACCCAGTACTTC | - | TRBJ2-5 | TRBV7-2 | -
CASSGDRAYSPLHF | TGTGCCAGCAGTGGGGACAGGGCTTATTCACCCCTCCACTTT | TRBD1 | TRBJ1-6 | TRBV25-1 | -
CASRFSGTSGGYEQYF | TGTGCCAGCAGGTTCTCCGGGACTAGCGGGGGCTACGAGCAGTACTTC | TRBD2 | TRBJ2-7 | TRBV2 | once
CASPGGSGELFF | TGCGCCAGCCCGGGGGGTTCCGGGGAGCTGTTTTTT | TRBD2 | TRBJ2-2 | TRBV5-1 | few
CASGFGGASTDTQYF | TGTGCTAGTGGTTTTGGCGGGGCTAGCACAGATACGCAGTATTTT | - | TRBJ2-3 | TRBV12-5 | -
CASSYRLASRGYEQYF | TGTGCCAGCAGTTACAGGCTAGCGTCGAGAGGGTACGAGCAGTACTTC | - | TRBJ2-7 | TRBV6-5 | -
CASSGQLSAGELFF | TGCGCCAGCAGTGGACAGCTTTCGGCCGGGGAGCTGTTTTTT | - | TRBJ2-2 | TRBV10-1 | -
CASSPGTRYETQYF | TGTGCCAGCAGCCCGGGGACTAGATACGAGACCCAGTACTTC | TRBD2 | TRBJ2-5 | TRBV7-3 | -
CASSRGGTETQYF | TGTGCCAGCAGCCGGGGGGGGACGGAGACCCAGTACTTC | TRBD2 | TRBJ2-5 | TRBV7-2 | -
CASSQVPVPTNEKLFF | TGCGCCAGCAGCCAAGTCCCGGTCCCAACTAATGAAAAACTGTTTTTT | - | TRBJ1-4 | TRBV4-1 | once
CASSLGTSGTSYAGELFF | TGTGCCAGCAGCTTGGGGACTAGCGGGACTTCTTACGCCGGGGAGCTGTTTTTT | TRBD2 | TRBJ2-2 | TRBV5-6 | -
CASSRTGTGTYEQYF | TGTGCCAGCAGCCGCACGGGGACAGGGACCTACGAGCAGTACTTC | TRBD1 | TRBJ2-7 | TRBV7-9 | -
CASSSRRGNTIYF | TGTGCCAGCAGCTCGAGGAGGGGAAACACCATATATTTT | - | TRBJ1-3 | TRBV7-3 | few
CASSQVGGRGMVNTEAFF | TGCGCCAGCAGCCAAGTCGGCGGCAGGGGAATGGTGAACACTGAAGCTTTCTTT | - | TRBJ1-1 | TRBV4-1 | few
CASSELSYQETQYF | TGTGCCAGCAGTGAATTAAGCTACCAAGAGACCCAGTACTTC | - | TRBJ2-5 | TRBV25-1 | -
CASKQGISYEQYF | TGCGCCAGCAAACAGGGTATTAGCTACGAGCAGTACTTC | - | TRBJ2-7 | TRBV5-1 | few
CASSYMTGTEAFF | TGTGCCAGCAGTTATATGACAGGCACTGAAGCTTTCTTT | - | TRBJ1-1 | TRBV6-5 | -
CASSGSPAGVSGELFF | TGTGCCAGCAGCGGTTCGCCAGCGGGGGTTTCGGGGGAGCTGTTTTTT | TRBD2 | TRBJ2-2 | TRBV9 | -
CAISEQGQGRGYGYTF | TGTGCCATCAGTGAGCAGGGGCAGGGTCGAGGTTATGGCTACACCTTC | - | TRBJ1-2 | TRBV10-3 | -
CASRAGGTTGEQYF | TGTGCCAGCAGAGCCGGGGGTACCACCGGGGAGCAGTACTTC | - | TRBJ2-7 | TRBV6-1 | -
CASSSRTGVYNEQFF | TGTGCCAGCAGCTCCAGGACGGGGGTGTACAATGAGCAGTTCTTC | - | TRBJ2-1 | TRBV7-8 | -
CASLGTTSYEQYF | TGTGCCAGCCTCGGGACTACTTCCTACGAGCAGTACTTC | TRBD2 | TRBJ2-7 | TRBV2 | -
CASSGDSNSNQPQHF | TGTGCCAGCAGTGGGGACAGCAATAGCAATCAGCCCCAGCATTTT | TRBD1 | TRBJ1-5 | TRBV2 | -